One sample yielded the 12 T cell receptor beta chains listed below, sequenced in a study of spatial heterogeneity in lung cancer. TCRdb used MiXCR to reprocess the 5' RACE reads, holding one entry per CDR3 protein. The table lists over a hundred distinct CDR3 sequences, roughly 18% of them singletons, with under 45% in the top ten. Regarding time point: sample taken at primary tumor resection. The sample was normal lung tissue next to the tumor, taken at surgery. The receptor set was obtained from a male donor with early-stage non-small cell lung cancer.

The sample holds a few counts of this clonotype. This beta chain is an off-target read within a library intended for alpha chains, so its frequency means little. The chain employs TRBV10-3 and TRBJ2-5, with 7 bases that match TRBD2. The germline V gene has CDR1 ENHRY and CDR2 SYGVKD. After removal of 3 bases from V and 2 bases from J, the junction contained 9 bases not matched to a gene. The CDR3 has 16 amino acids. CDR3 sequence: CAISENPASGQETQYF. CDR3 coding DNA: TGTGCCATCAGTGAAAATCCGGCTAGCGGTCAAGAGACCCAGTACTTC.

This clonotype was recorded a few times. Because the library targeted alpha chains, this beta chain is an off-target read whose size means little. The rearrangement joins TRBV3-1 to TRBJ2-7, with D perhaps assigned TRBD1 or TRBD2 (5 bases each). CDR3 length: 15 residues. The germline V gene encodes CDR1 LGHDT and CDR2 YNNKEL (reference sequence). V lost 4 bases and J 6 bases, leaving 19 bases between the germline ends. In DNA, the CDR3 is TGTGCCAGCAGCCCGGGCCGGGGCCGAGGTATCGAGCAGTACTTC. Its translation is CASSPGRGRGIEQYF.

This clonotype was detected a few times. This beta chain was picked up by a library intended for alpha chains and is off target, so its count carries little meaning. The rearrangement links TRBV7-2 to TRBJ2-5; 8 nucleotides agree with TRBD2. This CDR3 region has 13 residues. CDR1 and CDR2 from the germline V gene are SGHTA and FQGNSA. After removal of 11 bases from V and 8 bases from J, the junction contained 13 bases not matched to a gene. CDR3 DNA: TGTGCCGCGGGGGGTACGGGGCCCCCAACCCAGTACTTC. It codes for CAAGGTGPPTQYF. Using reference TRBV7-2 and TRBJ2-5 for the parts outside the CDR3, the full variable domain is GAGVSQSPSNKVTEKGKDVELRCDPISGHTALYWYRQSLGQGLEFLIYFQGNSAPDKSGLPSDRFSAERTGGSVSTLTIQRTQQEDSAVYLCAAGGTGPPTQYFGPGTRLLVL.

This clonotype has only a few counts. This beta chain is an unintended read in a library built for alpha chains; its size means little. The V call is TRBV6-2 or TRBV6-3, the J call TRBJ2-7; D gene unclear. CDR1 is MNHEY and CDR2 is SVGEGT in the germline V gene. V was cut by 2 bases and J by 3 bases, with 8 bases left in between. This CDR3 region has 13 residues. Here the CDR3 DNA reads TGTGCCAGCAGTTACGTGGTGGGCTACGAGCAGTACTTC. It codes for CASSYVVGYEQYF.

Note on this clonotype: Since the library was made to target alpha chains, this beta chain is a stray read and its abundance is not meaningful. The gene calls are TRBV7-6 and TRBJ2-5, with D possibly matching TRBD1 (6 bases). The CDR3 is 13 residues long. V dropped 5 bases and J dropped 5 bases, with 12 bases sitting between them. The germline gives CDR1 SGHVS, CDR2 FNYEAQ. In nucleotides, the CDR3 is TGTGCCAGCAGCCGCTCAGGGGTTGAGACCCAGTACTTC. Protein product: CASSRSGVETQYF.

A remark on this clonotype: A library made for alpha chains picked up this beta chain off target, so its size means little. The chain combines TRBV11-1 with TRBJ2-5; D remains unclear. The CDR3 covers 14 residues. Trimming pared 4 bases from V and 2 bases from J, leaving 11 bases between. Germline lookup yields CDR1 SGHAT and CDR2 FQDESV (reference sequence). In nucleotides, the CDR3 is TGTGCCAGCAGCTCCCGGGCTACTCAAGAGACCCAGTACTTC. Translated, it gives CASSSRATQETQYF.

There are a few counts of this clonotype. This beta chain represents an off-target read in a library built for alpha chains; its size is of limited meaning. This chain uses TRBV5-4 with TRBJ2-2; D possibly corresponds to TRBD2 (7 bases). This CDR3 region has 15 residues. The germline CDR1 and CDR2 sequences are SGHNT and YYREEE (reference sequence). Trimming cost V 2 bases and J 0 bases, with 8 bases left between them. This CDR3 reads CASSFGGPNTGELFF. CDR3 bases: TGTGCCAGCAGCTTCGGGGGGCCGAACACCGGGGAGCTGTTTTTT.

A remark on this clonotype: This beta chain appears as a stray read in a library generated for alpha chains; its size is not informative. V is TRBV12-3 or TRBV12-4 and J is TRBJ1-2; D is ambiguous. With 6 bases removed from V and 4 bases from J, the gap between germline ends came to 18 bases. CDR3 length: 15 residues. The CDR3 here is CASSPLVDPLYGYTF. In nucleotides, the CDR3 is TGTGCCAGCAGCCCCTTGGTTGACCCACTCTATGGCTACACCTTC.

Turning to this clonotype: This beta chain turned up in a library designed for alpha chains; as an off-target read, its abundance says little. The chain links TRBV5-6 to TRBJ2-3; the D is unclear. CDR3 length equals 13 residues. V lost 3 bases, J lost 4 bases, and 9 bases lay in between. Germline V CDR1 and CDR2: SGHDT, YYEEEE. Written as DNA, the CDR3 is TGTGCCAGCAGCTCCCGTCCCGCAGATACGCAGTATTTT. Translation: CASSSRPADTQYF.

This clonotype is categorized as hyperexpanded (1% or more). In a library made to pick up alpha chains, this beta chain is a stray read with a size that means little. The CDR3, as DNA: TGCAGTGCAACCGATCTAGCGGGGATCGACAATGAGCAGTTCTTC. This gives the protein CSATDLAGIDNEQFF. The chain uses TRBV20-1 and TRBJ2-1, with TRBD2 matching 9 bases. The CDR3 sequence is 15 residues long. CDR1 is DFQATT and CDR2 is SNEGSKA in the germline V gene (reference sequence). V shed 6 bases, J shed 5 bases, and the junction held 11 bases outside the gene matches.

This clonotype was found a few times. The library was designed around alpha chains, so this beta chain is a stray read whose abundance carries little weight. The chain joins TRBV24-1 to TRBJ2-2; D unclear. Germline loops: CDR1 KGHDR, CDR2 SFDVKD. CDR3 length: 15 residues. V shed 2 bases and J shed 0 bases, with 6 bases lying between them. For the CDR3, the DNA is TGTGCCACCAGTGATTCGGTGACGAACACCGGGGAGCTGTTTTTT. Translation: CATSDSVTNTGELFF.

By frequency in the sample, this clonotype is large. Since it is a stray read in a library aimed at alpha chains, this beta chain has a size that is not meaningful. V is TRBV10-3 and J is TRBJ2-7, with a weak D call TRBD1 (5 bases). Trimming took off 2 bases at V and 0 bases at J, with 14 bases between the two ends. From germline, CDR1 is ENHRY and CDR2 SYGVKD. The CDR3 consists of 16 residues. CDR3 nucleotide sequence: TGTGCCATCAGTGAGACCACAGGTTTCCCCTCCTACGAGCAGTACTTC. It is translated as CAISETTGFPSYEQYF.